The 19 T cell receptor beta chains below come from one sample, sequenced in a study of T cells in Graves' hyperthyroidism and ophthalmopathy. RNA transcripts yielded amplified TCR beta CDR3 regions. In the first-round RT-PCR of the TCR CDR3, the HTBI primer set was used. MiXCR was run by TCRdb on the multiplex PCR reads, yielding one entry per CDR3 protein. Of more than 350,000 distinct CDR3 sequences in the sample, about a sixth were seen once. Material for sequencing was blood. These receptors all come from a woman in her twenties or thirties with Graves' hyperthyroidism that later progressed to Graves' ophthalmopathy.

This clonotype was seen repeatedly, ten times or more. The CDR3 bases are TGTGCCTGGAGGCCTGACAATGGGGGAAACACCATATATTTT. Translating it yields CAWRPDNGGNTIYF. The V call is TRBV30, the J call TRBJ1-3; D is uncertain. Deletions cut 3 bases from V and 4 bases from J, with 13 bases between. Germline values: CDR1 GTSNPN, CDR2 SVGIG (reference sequence). The CDR3 is 14 residues long.

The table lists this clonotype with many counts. CDR3 in DNA: TGTGCCTGGAGCCGAACGGGACTTAGCTCCTACGAGCAGTACTTC. Protein product: CAWSRTGLSSYEQYF. The J gene is TRBJ2-7, the V gene TRBV30; weak D call: TRBD2 (6 bases). V was pared by 3 bases and J by 0 bases, with 15 bases between. There are 15 residues in the CDR3. CDR1 is GTSNPN and CDR2 is SVGIG in the germline V gene (reference sequence).

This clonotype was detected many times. CDR3 sequence reads: CASSGLAKETQYF. CDR3 DNA sequence: TGTGCCAGCAGCGGACTAGCGAAAGAGACCCAGTACTTC. The chain couples TRBV11-2 to TRBJ2-5; 9 positions agree with TRBD2. The CDR3 has 13 amino acids. Per the germline V gene, CDR1 is SGHAT and CDR2 is FQNNGV. V gave up 5 bases and J gave up 3 bases; unmatched junction bases: 1.

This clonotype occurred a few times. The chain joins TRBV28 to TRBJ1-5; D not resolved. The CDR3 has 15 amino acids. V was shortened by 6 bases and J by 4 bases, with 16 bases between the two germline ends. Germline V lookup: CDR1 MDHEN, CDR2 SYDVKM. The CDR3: CASRAQSAMNQPQHF. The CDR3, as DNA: TGTGCCAGCAGGGCACAGAGTGCAATGAATCAGCCCCAGCATTTT.

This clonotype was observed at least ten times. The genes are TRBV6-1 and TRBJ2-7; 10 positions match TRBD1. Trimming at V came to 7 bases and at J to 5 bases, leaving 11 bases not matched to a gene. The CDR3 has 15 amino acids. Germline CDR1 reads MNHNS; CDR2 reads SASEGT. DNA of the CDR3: TGTGCCAGCACCAGGACAGGGGGGCAAATCAACGAGCAGTACTTC. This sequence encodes CASTRTGGQINEQYF.

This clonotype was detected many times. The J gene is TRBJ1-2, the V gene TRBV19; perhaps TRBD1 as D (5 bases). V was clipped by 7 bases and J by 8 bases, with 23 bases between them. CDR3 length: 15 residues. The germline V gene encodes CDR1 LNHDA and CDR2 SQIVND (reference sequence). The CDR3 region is CASKLVIGGNSGYTF. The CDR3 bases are TGTGCCAGTAAGTTGGTCATTGGGGGAAACAGCGGCTACACCTTC.

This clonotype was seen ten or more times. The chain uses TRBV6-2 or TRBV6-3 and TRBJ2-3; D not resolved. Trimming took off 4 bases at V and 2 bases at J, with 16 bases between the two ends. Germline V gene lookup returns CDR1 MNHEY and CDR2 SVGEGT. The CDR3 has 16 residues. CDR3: CASSLDLQSDTDTQYF. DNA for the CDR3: TGTGCCAGCAGTTTAGATCTGCAATCCGACACAGATACGCAGTATTTT.

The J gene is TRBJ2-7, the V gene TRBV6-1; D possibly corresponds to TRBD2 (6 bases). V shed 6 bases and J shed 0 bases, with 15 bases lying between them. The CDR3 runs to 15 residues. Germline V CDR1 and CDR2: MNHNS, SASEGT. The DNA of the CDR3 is TGTGCCAGCAGCCCGGAGGGGCGAAACTCCTACGAGCAGTACTTC. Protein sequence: CASSPEGRNSYEQYF.

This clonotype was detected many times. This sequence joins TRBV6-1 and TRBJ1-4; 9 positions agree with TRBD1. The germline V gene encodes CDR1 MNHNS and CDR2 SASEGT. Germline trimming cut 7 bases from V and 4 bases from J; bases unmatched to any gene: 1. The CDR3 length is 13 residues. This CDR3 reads CASTGQGNEKLFF. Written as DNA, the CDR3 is TGTGCCAGCACGGGACAGGGTAATGAAAAACTGTTTTTT.

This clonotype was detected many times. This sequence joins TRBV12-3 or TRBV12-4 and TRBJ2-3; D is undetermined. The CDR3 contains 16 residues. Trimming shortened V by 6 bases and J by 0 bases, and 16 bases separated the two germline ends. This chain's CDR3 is CASSHPSDTSTDTQYF. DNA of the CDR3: TGTGCCAGCAGCCACCCCTCAGATACAAGCACAGATACGCAGTATTTT.

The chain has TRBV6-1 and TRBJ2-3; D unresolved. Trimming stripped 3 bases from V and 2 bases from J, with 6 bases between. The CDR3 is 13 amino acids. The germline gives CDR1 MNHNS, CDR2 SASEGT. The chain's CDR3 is CASSERNTDTQYF. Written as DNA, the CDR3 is TGTGCCAGCAGTGAGCGGAACACAGATACGCAGTATTTT.

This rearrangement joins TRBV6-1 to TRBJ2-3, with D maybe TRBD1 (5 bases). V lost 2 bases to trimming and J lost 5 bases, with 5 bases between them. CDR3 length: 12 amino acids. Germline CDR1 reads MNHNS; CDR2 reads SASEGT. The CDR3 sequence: CASSERGDTQYF. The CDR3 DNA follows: TGTGCCAGCAGTGAAAGGGGAGATACGCAGTATTTT.

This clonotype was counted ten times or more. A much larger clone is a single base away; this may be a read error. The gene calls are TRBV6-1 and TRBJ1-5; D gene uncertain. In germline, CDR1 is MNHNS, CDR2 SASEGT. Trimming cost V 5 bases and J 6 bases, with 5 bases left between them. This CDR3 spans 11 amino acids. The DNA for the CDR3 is TGTGCCAGCAGTTCAGGTCAGCCCCAGCATTTT. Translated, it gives CASSSGQPQHF.

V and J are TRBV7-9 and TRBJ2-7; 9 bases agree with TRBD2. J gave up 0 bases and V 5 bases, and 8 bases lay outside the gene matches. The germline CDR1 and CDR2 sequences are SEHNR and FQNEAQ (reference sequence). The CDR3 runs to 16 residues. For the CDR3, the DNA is TGTGCCAGCAGCCCGGCGGGAGGGGGGGACTCCTACGAGCAGTACTTC. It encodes CASSPAGGGDSYEQYF.

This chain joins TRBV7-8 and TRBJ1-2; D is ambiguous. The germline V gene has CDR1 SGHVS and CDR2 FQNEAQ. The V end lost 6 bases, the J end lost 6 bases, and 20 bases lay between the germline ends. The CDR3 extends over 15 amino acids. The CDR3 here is CASRSYRDGEDGYTF. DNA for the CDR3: TGTGCCAGCAGGTCATATAGAGACGGGGAGGATGGCTACACCTTC.

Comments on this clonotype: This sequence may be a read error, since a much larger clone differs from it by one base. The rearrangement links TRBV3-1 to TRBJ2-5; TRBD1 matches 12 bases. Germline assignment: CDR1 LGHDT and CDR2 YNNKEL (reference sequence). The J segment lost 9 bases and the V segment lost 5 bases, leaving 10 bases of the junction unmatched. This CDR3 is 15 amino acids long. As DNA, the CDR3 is TGTGCCAGCAGCGCAGGGACAGGGGGCGGGAAGGCCCAGTACTTC. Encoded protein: CASSAGTGGGKAQYF.

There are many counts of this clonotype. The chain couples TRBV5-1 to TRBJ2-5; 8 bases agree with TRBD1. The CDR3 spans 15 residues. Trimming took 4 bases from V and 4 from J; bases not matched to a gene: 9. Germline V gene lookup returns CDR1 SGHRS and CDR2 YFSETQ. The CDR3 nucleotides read TGCGCCAGCAGCGGACAGGGTTCTCAGGGAGAGACCCAGTACTTC. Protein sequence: CASSGQGSQGETQYF.

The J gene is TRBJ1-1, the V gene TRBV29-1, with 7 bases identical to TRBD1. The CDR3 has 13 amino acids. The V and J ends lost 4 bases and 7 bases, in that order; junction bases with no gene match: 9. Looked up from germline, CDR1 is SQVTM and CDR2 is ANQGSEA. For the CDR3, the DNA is TGCAGCGTTGTGCGTCAGGGGGTCGGTGAAGCTTTCTTT. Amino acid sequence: CSVVRQGVGEAFF.

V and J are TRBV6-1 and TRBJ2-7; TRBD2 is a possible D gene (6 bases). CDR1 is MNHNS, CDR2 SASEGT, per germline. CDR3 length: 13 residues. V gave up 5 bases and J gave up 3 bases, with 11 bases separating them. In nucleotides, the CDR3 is TGTGCCAGCAGTCGGGGGAACCACTACGAGCAGTACTTC. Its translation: CASSRGNHYEQYF.